This T cell receptor (beta chain) was recovered during a study of PD-1 blockade in mismatch repair-deficient tumors. Mismatch repair deficiency was confirmed in all patients, by PCR or immunohistochemistry. TCRs were sequenced from a few patients responding to pembrolizumab. The table lists this clone with a count of one. The antigen remains unidentified. One junction end disagrees with the germline gene, perhaps due to a read error. This CDR3 comprises 15 residues. CDR1 and CDR2 from the germline V gene are SSHAT and FNYEAQ (reference sequence). Generated by immunoSEQ multiplex PCR, the TCRdb table keeps only in-frame clones and is missing some. The table has tens of thousands of clones, roughly 80% seen once. Whole-study results and caveats: Tumor-resident clones, often absent from pretreatment blood, expanded after pembrolizumab and then contracted.

The starting material was peripheral blood, obtained 12 weeks after starting pembrolizumab. This chain links TRBV7-7 with TRBJ2-1, with 7 bases that match TRBD2. This clonotype originated in an adult with mismatch repair-deficient cancer. CDR3 protein: CASSPLAHTNNEQFF. DNA for the CDR3: TGTGCTAGCAGCCCACTAGCGCACACAAACAATGAGCAGTTCTTC.